Below are 19 T cell receptor beta chains sequenced from a single sample in a study of control samples from healthy donors and cancer patients. The protocol was immunoSEQ multiplex PCR, while the TCRdb copy is restricted to in-frame clones and leaves out a portion. The table has about 120,000 clones, about 95% seen once. Sequenced material: blood. The source is a man aged 25-45 years in good health.

CDR3 protein: CASRPRQSGGYTF. The CDR3 DNA reads as TGTGCCAGCAGACCCCGACAGAGCGGCGGCTACACCTTC. The chain joins TRBV12-3 or TRBV12-4 to TRBJ1-2; D perhaps matches TRBD1 (5 bases). Trimming cost V 6 bases and J 8 bases, with 16 bases left between them. CDR3 length: 13 amino acids.

This sequence joins TRBV14 and TRBJ2-2; D is ambiguous. The CDR3 spans 14 residues. The ends were cut back, 1 base at V and 8 bases at J, with 11 bases in the middle. Germline lookup yields CDR1 SGHDN and CDR2 FVKESK. The CDR3 loop reads CASSQAPAVGELFF. For the CDR3, the DNA is TGTGCCAGCAGCCAAGCGCCGGCCGTGGGGGAGCTGTTTTTT.

The rearrangement uses TRBV13 and TRBJ1-1; maybe TRBD1 (5 bases). Germline-derived CDR1 and CDR2 are PRHDT and FYEKMQ (reference sequence). The CDR3 contains 14 residues. Trimming took 5 bases from V and 1 from J, leaving 11 bases between them. The CDR3 loop reads CASSRGGTNTEAFF. CDR3 nucleotide sequence: TGTGCCAGCAGCCGTGGGGGGACGAACACTGAAGCTTTCTTT.

The V gene is TRBV5-1, the J gene TRBJ2-2; TRBD2 is a possible D gene (6 bases). The CDR3 totals 17 residues. The germline gives CDR1 SGHRS, CDR2 YFSETQ. The V end was cut by 1 base, the J end by 1 base, with 14 bases between. As DNA, the CDR3 is TGCGCCAGCAGCTTGAGGGGCGGGGCCCTGAACACCGGGGAGCTGTTTTTT. It is translated as CASSLRGGALNTGELFF.

V usage is TRBV10-3 and J usage is TRBJ1-5, with D hard to call. CDR1 ENHRY and CDR2 SYGVKD come from the germline V gene. V dropped 5 bases and J dropped 3 bases, with 8 bases sitting between them. The CDR3 is 13 amino acids. The CDR3 nucleotides are TGTGCCATCAGTCCGCGGATCAATCAGCCCCAGCATTTT. Protein product: CAISPRINQPQHF.

The DNA for the CDR3 is TGTGCCAGCAGGGGACAGGGGAACACTGAAGCTTTCTTT. It codes for CASRGQGNTEAFF. This chain joins TRBV28 and TRBJ1-1, with 9 bases that match TRBD1. The germline CDR1 and CDR2 sequences are MDHEN and SYDVKM. After removal of 6 bases from V and 1 base from J, the junction contained 0 bases not matched to a gene. The CDR3 runs to 13 residues.

This chain connects TRBV29-1 to TRBJ1-1; 8 nucleotides agree with TRBD1. CDR1 SQVTM and CDR2 ANQGSEA come from the germline V gene. V trimming: 6 bases; J trimming: 3 bases; junction bases outside the gene matches: 9. The CDR3 runs 14 residues. In DNA form, the CDR3 reads TGCAGCGTCGTTAAAGGGACAGGAGACACTGAAGCTTTCTTT. Translating it yields CSVVKGTGDTEAFF.

The chain combines TRBV11-2 with TRBJ2-2; D is ambiguous. The CDR3 runs 16 residues. CDR1 and CDR2 (germline): SGHAT, FQNNGV. V lost 1 base to trimming and J lost 3 bases, with 12 bases between them. The CDR3 sequence is CASSLVAGSHTGELFF. The CDR3 DNA follows: TGTGCCAGCAGCTTAGTCGCCGGAAGTCACACCGGGGAGCTGTTTTTT.

V is TRBV5-4 and J is TRBJ2-7; D is perhaps TRBD1 or TRBD2 (6 bases each). The CDR3 extends over 15 amino acids. The germline V gene has CDR1 SGHNT and CDR2 YYREEE (reference sequence). Trimming pared 2 bases from V and 4 bases from J, leaving 16 bases between. DNA of the CDR3: TGTGCCAGCAGCTTTGGTGGGGGGCGTCGGTACGAGCAGTACTTC. Its protein product is CASSFGGGRRYEQYF.

This clone showed up just once. The rearrangement uses TRBV29-1 and TRBJ1-2, with D possibly being TRBD1 (6 bases). Trimming took off 4 bases at V and 0 bases at J, with 12 bases between the two ends. CDR1 and CDR2 from the germline V gene are SQVTM and ANQGSEA. The CDR3 is 14 residues long. CDR3 bases: TGCAGCGTTGGTCCCCGGGACACTAACTATGGCTACACCTTC. It translates to CSVGPRDTNYGYTF. Complete variable domain (other parts from reference TRBV29-1 and TRBJ1-2): SAVISQKPSRDICQRGTSLTIQCQVDSQVTMMFWYRQQPGQSLTLIATANQGSEATYESGFVIDKFPISRPNLTFSTLTVSNMSPEDSSIYLCSVGPRDTNYGYTFGSGTRLTVV.

The V call is TRBV10-3, the J call TRBJ2-5; 7 bases line up with TRBD2. Germline trimming cut 6 bases from V and 5 bases from J; bases unmatched to any gene: 6. Germline lookup yields CDR1 ENHRY and CDR2 SYGVKD. This CDR3 comprises 13 residues. The CDR3 sequence: CAISGTISETQYF. CDR3 nucleotide sequence: TGTGCCATCAGCGGGACTATTTCCGAGACCCAGTACTTC.

The rearrangement joins TRBV7-6 to TRBJ2-7, with a weak D call TRBD1 (6 bases). Germline-derived CDR1 and CDR2 are SGHVS and FNYEAQ. The CDR3 extends over 16 amino acids. Trimming cost V 1 base and J 1 base, with 14 bases left between them. This CDR3 reads CASSLGGRGESYEQYF. The CDR3 DNA sequence: TGTGCCAGCAGCTTAGGAGGCAGGGGCGAATCCTACGAGCAGTACTTC.

V and J are TRBV7-2 and TRBJ2-7; D possibly matches TRBD1 or TRBD2 (5 bases each). The CDR3 is made up of 14 amino acids. The V gene lost 3 bases and the J gene lost 4 bases, with 13 bases spanning the gap. Germline V gene sequence: CDR1 SGHTA, CDR2 FQGNSA. Here the CDR3 reads CASSFGAPSYEQYF. CDR3 bases: TGTGCCAGCAGCTTCGGGGCCCCATCATACGAGCAGTACTTC.

The chain employs TRBV6-4 and TRBJ2-1, with TRBD1 identical over 10 bases. This CDR3 contains 15 residues. The J segment lost 4 bases and the V segment lost 5 bases, leaving 5 bases of the junction unmatched. CDR1 and CDR2 from the germline V gene are MRHNA and SNTAGT. DNA of the CDR3: TGTGCCAGCAGTTATGGGACAGGGGAATACAATGAGCAGTTCTTC. Protein sequence: CASSYGTGEYNEQFF.

V is TRBV5-1 and J is TRBJ1-3; TRBD1 matches at 9 bases. J gave up 0 bases and V 4 bases, and 2 bases lay outside the gene matches. Per germline, CDR1 SGHRS and CDR2 YFSETQ. CDR3 length equals 15 residues. CDR3: CASSPGQGSGNTIYF. The CDR3 region has the DNA TGCGCCAGCAGCCCGGGACAGGGCTCTGGAAACACCATATATTTT.

The rearrangement uses TRBV6-5 and TRBJ2-3, with D unclear. Germline V gene data show CDR1 as MNHEY and CDR2 as SVGAGI. V lost 9 bases and J 4 bases, leaving 14 bases between the germline ends. This CDR3 comprises 13 residues. The CDR3 nucleotides are TGTGCCAGTTACCTTAGGATCGCAGATACGCAGTATTTT. As protein: CASYLRIADTQYF.

The V gene is TRBV7-2, the J gene TRBJ1-6; D is ambiguous. Trimming took off 2 bases at V and 7 bases at J, with 6 bases between the two ends. This CDR3 region has 13 residues. Looked up from germline, CDR1 is SGHTA and CDR2 is FQGNSA. The CDR3 loop is CASSLSSNSPLHF. CDR3 sequence (DNA): TGTGCCAGCAGCTTATCCTCGAATTCACCCCTCCACTTT.

J is TRBJ1-5 and V is TRBV24-1; no firm D call. CDR1 is KGHDR, CDR2 SFDVKD, per germline. Trimming cost V 2 bases and J 2 bases, with 3 bases left between them. The CDR3 has 13 residues. DNA of the CDR3: TGTGCCACCAGTGATTCCGGCAATCAGCCCCAGCATTTT. Protein product: CATSDSGNQPQHF.

This chain links TRBV18 with TRBJ2-3, with TRBD2 identical over 12 bases. The V gene's germline CDR1 is KGHSH and CDR2 LQKENI. V gave up 3 bases and J gave up 4 bases; unmatched junction bases: 5. This CDR3 spans 16 amino acids. The CDR3 loop is CASSPGTSGRPDTQYF. CDR3 bases: TGTGCCAGCTCACCGGGGACTAGCGGGCGACCAGATACGCAGTATTTT.